Below are 26 T cell receptor beta chains sequenced from a single sample in a study of PD-1 blockade in classical Hodgkin lymphoma. Each and every patient relapsed after autologous stem cell transplantation, and patients got differing brentuximab vedotin exposure. Assay: immunoSEQ multiplex PCR; the TCRdb copy retains only in-frame clones and omits some. The sample contains under 25,000 clones, 70% to 80% of which appear only once. The source was peripheral blood mononuclear cells (PBMCs), collected before the second cycle of nivolumab. These receptor sequences come from a human donor with classical Hodgkin lymphoma.

This clone was detected only a few times. The chain carries TRBV2 and TRBJ1-2, with no clear D. CDR1 and CDR2 from the germline V gene are SNHLY and FYNNEI. The CDR3 totals 11 residues. Trimming took 5 bases from V and 7 from J, leaving 8 bases between them. In DNA form, the CDR3 reads TGTGCCAGCAGTCCCCCGCCTGGCTACACCTTC. Residues: CASSPPPGYTF.

The chain couples TRBV30 to TRBJ1-4, with D perhaps matching TRBD1 (6 bases). The V and J ends lost 0 bases and 7 bases respectively, with 15 bases between them. The germline CDR1 and CDR2 sequences are GTSNPN and SVGIG (reference sequence). The CDR3 is 15 residues long. CDR3: CAWSVGGHGPEKLFF. The CDR3 DNA follows: TGTGCCTGGAGTGTAGGGGGACACGGCCCTGAAAAACTGTTTTTT.

The chain joins TRBV7-9 to TRBJ2-1, with 13 bases lining up with TRBD2. CDR1 and CDR2 from the germline V gene are SEHNR and FQNEAQ (reference sequence). There are 16 residues in the CDR3. Trimming cost V 4 bases and J 9 bases; bases outside gene matches: 9. The CDR3 here is CASSSRTSGSLREQFF. The CDR3 DNA sequence: TGTGCCAGCAGCTCGCGGACTAGCGGGAGTTTGCGTGAGCAGTTCTTC.

The rearrangement joins TRBV2 to TRBJ2-1, with no clear D. Between the trimmed V and J ends, which lost 10 bases and 4 bases, there was a span of 11 bases. The CDR3 has 12 residues. Germline V lookup: CDR1 SNHLY, CDR2 FYNNEI. CDR3 bases: TGTGCCACTAGGACCGATTACAATGAGCAGTTCTTC. It is translated as CATRTDYNEQFF. Together with reference TRBV2 and TRBJ2-1, the CDR3 gives the full variable domain: EPEVTQTPSHQVTQMGQEVILRCVPISNHLYFYWYRQILGQKVEFLVSFYNNEISEKSEIFDDQFSVERPDGSNFTLKIRSTKLEDSAMYFCATRTDYNEQFFGPGTRLTVL.

This chain's CDR3 is CACPGPRSTGELFF. The CDR3, as DNA: TGTGCCTGCCCGGGACCGCGTAGCACCGGGGAGCTGTTTTTT. V gene TRBV30 combines with J gene TRBJ2-2; D may match TRBD1 or TRBD2 (5 bases each). Germline V gene sequence: CDR1 GTSNPN, CDR2 SVGIG (reference sequence). The CDR3 extends over 14 amino acids. Trimming took off 6 bases at V and 4 bases at J, with 15 bases between the two ends. The complete variable domain, with remaining parts taken from reference TRBV30 and TRBJ2-2, reads SQTIHQWPATLVQPVGSPLSLECTVEGTSNPNLYWYRQAAGRGLQLLFYSVGIGQISSEVPQNLSASRPQDRQFILSSKKLLLSDSGFYLCACPGPRSTGELFFGEGSRLTVL.

The chain recombines TRBV2 with TRBJ2-4, with no clear D. From germline, CDR1 is SNHLY and CDR2 FYNNEI. The CDR3 loop spans 13 amino acids. V lost 3 bases and J 6 bases, leaving 9 bases between the germline ends. In DNA, the CDR3 is TGTGCCAGCAGTGAGACCTTACTAAACATTCAGTACTTC. Its translation is CASSETLLNIQYF. Using reference TRBV2 and TRBJ2-4 for the parts outside the CDR3, the full variable domain is EPEVTQTPSHQVTQMGQEVILRCVPISNHLYFYWYRQILGQKVEFLVSFYNNEISEKSEIFDDQFSVERPDGSNFTLKIRSTKLEDSAMYFCASSETLLNIQYFGAGTRLSVL.

The count of this clone is one. V usage is TRBV4-1 and J usage is TRBJ1-1, with D uncertain. The CDR3 is made up of 12 amino acids. V lost 1 base to trimming and J lost 2 bases, with 2 bases between them. The V gene's germline CDR1 is MGHRA and CDR2 YSYEKL. The CDR3 DNA follows: TGCGCCAGCAGCCAAGCTAACACTGAAGCTTTCTTT. This codes for CASSQANTEAFF.

The chain uses TRBV5-8 and TRBJ1-5; 9 bases fit TRBD1. From germline, CDR1 is SGHTS and CDR2 YDEGEE. The CDR3 length is 15 residues. V lost 0 bases, J lost 6 bases, and 4 bases stayed unmatched. DNA for the CDR3: TGTGCCAGCAGCTTGGTGGGACAGGGAGTTCAGCCCCAGCATTTT. The encoded protein is CASSLVGQGVQPQHF.

The CDR3: CASSKGLAFGETQYF. The CDR3 region has the DNA TGCGCCAGCAGCAAGGGACTAGCTTTTGGAGAGACCCAGTACTTC. The chain has TRBV5-1 and TRBJ2-5; 9 nucleotides line up with TRBD2. The CDR3 extends over 15 amino acids. V shed 4 bases, J shed 4 bases, and the junction held 8 bases outside the gene matches. Germline CDR1 and CDR2: SGHRS and YFSETQ.

Notes on this clone: One end of the junction does not line up with germline, which may come from a read error. J is TRBJ1-1 and V is TRBV6-6; possibly TRBD1 for D (5 bases). This CDR3 spans 16 amino acids. Per germline, CDR1 MNHNY and CDR2 SVGAGI (reference sequence). The CDR3 region is CASSYLIGGKNTEAFF. The CDR3 bases are TGTGCCAGCAGCTACTTAATCGGGGGGAAGAACACTGAAGCTTTCTTT.

J is TRBJ2-7 and V is TRBV27; 11 bases are shared with TRBD2. This CDR3 comprises 15 residues. The V gene's germline CDR1 is MNHEY and CDR2 SMNVEV (reference sequence). Trimming cost V 4 bases and J 5 bases; bases outside gene matches: 7. The chain's CDR3 is CASSSLLAGANEQYF. The CDR3 nucleotides are TGTGCCAGCAGTTCGCTACTAGCGGGAGCCAACGAGCAGTACTTC.

The chain recombines TRBV10-3 with TRBJ2-5; 7 bases match TRBD2. The V gene's germline CDR1 is ENHRY and CDR2 SYGVKD. V trimming: 6 bases; J trimming: 2 bases; junction bases outside the gene matches: 9. This CDR3 contains 15 residues. CDR3 in amino acids: CAIRGGSGDQETQYF. In DNA form, the CDR3 reads TGTGCCATCAGGGGGGGAAGCGGGGATCAAGAGACCCAGTACTTC.

In this sample, this clone is medium-sized. J is TRBJ2-7 and V is TRBV6-6; either TRBD1 or TRBD2 may fit D (6 bases each). V was pared by 10 bases and J by 4 bases, with 14 bases between. The CDR3 has 12 residues. From germline, CDR1 is MNHNY and CDR2 SVGAGI (reference sequence). As DNA, the CDR3 is TGTGCCATAGGGGGGAGTAAATACGAGCAGTACTTC. It specifies CAIGGSKYEQYF.

The gene calls are TRBV5-1 and TRBJ2-5, with 8 bases matching TRBD2. This CDR3 is 14 amino acids long. Trimming at V came to 3 bases and at J to 4 bases, leaving 5 bases not matched to a gene. The germline V gene has CDR1 SGHRS and CDR2 YFSETQ. The CDR3 DNA reads as TGCGCCAGCAGCTCGGGACTAGTCGGAGAGACCCAGTACTTC. Translated, it gives CASSSGLVGETQYF.

The chain recombines TRBV2 with TRBJ1-4; TRBD1 agrees at 7 bases. J was trimmed by 3 bases and V by 5 bases; bases with no gene match: 9. The germline CDR1 and CDR2 sequences are SNHLY and FYNNEI. The CDR3 covers 16 residues. In DNA form, the CDR3 reads TGTGCCAGCAGTTCCCAGGGGGGCGTCGCTAATGAAAAACTGTTTTTT. This codes for CASSSQGGVANEKLFF.

In this sample, this clone turned up a few times. The chain combines TRBV6-5 with TRBJ2-1; TRBD1 aligns across 7 bases. Per the germline V gene, CDR1 is MNHEY and CDR2 is SVGAGI. The CDR3 totals 15 residues. The J segment lost 7 bases and the V segment lost 5 bases, leaving 11 bases of the junction unmatched. As DNA, the CDR3 is TGTGCCAGCAGTCGAGGGGGCCGCCCCAGTAATGAGCAGTTCTTC. Translating it yields CASSRGGRPSNEQFF.

The chain joins TRBV6-4 to TRBJ2-2, with 12 bases that match TRBD2. The junction had 8 bases not matched to a gene; V was cut back by 6 bases and J by 6 bases. CDR3 length: 16 residues. The germline gives CDR1 MRHNA, CDR2 SNTAGT. The CDR3 region is CASRTRLAGASGELFF. The CDR3 DNA sequence: TGTGCCAGCAGAACTCGACTAGCGGGGGCCTCCGGGGAGCTGTTTTTT.

The chain is built from TRBV27 and TRBJ1-2; a weak D match, TRBD1 (5 bases). Germline assignment: CDR1 MNHEY and CDR2 SMNVEV (reference sequence). Trimming pared 6 bases from V and 6 bases from J, leaving 14 bases between. The CDR3 is 13 amino acids. The CDR3 region is CASRATRVDGYTF. DNA of the CDR3: TGTGCCAGCAGGGCGACCAGGGTGGATGGCTACACCTTC.

This clone came up once. This sample also contains other DNA sequences that code for the same CDR3. V usage is TRBV29-1 and J usage is TRBJ2-7, with D uncertain. CDR3 length: 12 residues. The V end was cut by 1 base, the J end by 0 bases, with 4 bases between. Germline lookup yields CDR1 SQVTM and CDR2 ANQGSEA. The CDR3 coding sequence is TGCAGCGTTGAAGGCAGCTCCTACGAGCAGTACTTC. Its protein is CSVEGSSYEQYF.

The V and J genes are TRBV6-5 and TRBJ2-3, with D perhaps assigned TRBD1 or TRBD2 (6 bases each). Trimming shortened V by 7 bases and J by 2 bases, and 16 bases separated the two germline ends. Per germline, CDR1 MNHEY and CDR2 SVGAGI. CDR3 length equals 15 residues. DNA of the CDR3: TGTGCCAGCACCCGTAGGGGGGCCTCCACAGATACGCAGTATTTT. Its translation is CASTRRGASTDTQYF.

The chain employs TRBV19 and TRBJ1-1, with D hard to call. Trimming took 4 bases from V and 3 from J, leaving 15 bases between them. The CDR3 loop spans 15 amino acids. CDR1 is LNHDA, CDR2 SQIVND, per germline (reference sequence). The CDR3 DNA follows: TGTGCCAGTAGTAGACCCCTGACCAAGGACACTGAAGCTTTCTTT. Translating it yields CASSRPLTKDTEAFF.

This clone has only one observation. Other DNA sequences in this sample translate to the same CDR3. The chain uses TRBV6-6 and TRBJ2-2; weak D call: TRBD1 (7 bases). Trimming removed 2 bases at V and 4 bases at J, with 11 bases between. Germline V gene lookup returns CDR1 MNHNY and CDR2 SVGAGI (reference sequence). CDR3 length: 15 amino acids. This CDR3 is CASSYGQGGTGELFF. The CDR3 bases are TGTGCCAGCAGTTACGGGCAGGGGGGCACCGGGGAGCTGTTTTTT.

The V and J genes are TRBV7-9 and TRBJ2-7, with 7 bases that match TRBD1. Germline CDR1 is SEHNR and CDR2 is FQNEAQ (reference sequence). J gave up 6 bases and V 2 bases, and 10 bases lay outside the gene matches. This CDR3 has 15 residues. The CDR3, as DNA: TGTGCCAGCAGCTTATTCCGGGACAGTCCCTCCGAGCAGTACTTC. It translates to CASSLFRDSPSEQYF.

This clone has only a few counts. This chain connects TRBV29-1 to TRBJ2-1, with D tentatively TRBD1 (5 bases). In germline, CDR1 is SQVTM, CDR2 ANQGSEA. The CDR3 has 15 amino acids. V shed 7 bases and J shed 11 bases, with 27 bases lying between them. Written as DNA, the CDR3 is TGCAGCGGGTGGGGTTGGGGCTATAATACAATGAAGCAGTTCTTC. Translation: CSGWGWGYNTMKQFF.

CDR3 amino acids: CASSPTTGYQETQYF. The CDR3 nucleotides read TGTGCCAGCTCACCGACAACAGGGTACCAAGAGACCCAGTACTTC. V and J are TRBV18 and TRBJ2-5; possibly TRBD1 for D (6 bases). V was pared by 3 bases and J by 0 bases, with 11 bases between. CDR1 and CDR2 from the germline V gene are KGHSH and LQKENI. The CDR3 is 15 residues long.

This clone was seen only once. The chain uses TRBV7-2 and TRBJ1-6; D not resolved. The CDR3 is made up of 19 amino acids. Trimming removed 0 bases at V and 1 base at J, with 16 bases between. Per the germline V gene, CDR1 is SGHTA and CDR2 is FQGNSA. This CDR3 is CASSLAVLGIGSYNSPLHF. The DNA for the CDR3 is TGTGCCAGCAGCTTAGCGGTACTTGGGATAGGGTCCTATAATTCACCCCTCCACTTT. The full variable domain, completed using reference TRBV7-2 and TRBJ1-6, is GAGVSQSPSNKVTEKGKDVELRCDPISGHTALYWYRQSLGQGLEFLIYFQGNSAPDKSGLPSDRFSAERTGGSVSTLTIQRTQQEDSAVYLCASSLAVLGIGSYNSPLHFGNGTRLTVT.